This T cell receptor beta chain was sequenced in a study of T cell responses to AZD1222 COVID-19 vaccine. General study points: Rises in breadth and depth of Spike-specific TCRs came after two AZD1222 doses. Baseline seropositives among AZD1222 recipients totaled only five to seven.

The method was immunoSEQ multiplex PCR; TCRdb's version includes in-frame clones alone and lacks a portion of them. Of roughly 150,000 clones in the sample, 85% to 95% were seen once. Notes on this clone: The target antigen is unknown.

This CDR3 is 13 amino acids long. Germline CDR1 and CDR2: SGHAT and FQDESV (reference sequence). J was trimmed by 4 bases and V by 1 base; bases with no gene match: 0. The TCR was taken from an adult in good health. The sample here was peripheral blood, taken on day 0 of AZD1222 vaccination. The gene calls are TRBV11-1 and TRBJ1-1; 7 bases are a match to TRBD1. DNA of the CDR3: TGTGCCAGCAGCTTAGGACAGGGCACTGAAGCTTTCTTT. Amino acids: CASSLGQGTEAFF. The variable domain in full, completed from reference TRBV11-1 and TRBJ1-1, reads EAEVAQSPRYKITEKSQAVAFWCDPISGHATLYWYRQILGQGPELLVQFQDESVVDDSQLPKDRFSAERLKGVDSTLKIQPAELGDSAMYLCASSLGQGTEAFFGQGTRLTVV.